A selection of T cell receptor beta chains follows, all from one sample in a study of T cells in Graves' hyperthyroidism and ophthalmopathy. MiXCR was run by TCRdb on the multiplex PCR reads, yielding one entry per CDR3 protein. The repertoire holds 500,000 to 800,000 distinct CDR3 sequences, with roughly 46% as singletons. Sequencing was carried out using peripheral blood or thyroid tissue (not recorded which). The receptors derive from an adult man with Graves' disease, either hyperthyroidism or ophthalmopathy (not recorded which). Each CDR3 is given with its conserved first and last residue. A D gene is named only where the DNA matches it firmly. Clone size, where shown, is once, few, many, or a class for clones that have expanded.

d_gene: TRBD1; j_gene: TRBJ2-7; v_gene: TRBV19; abundance: -; CDR3aa: CASSAGTGPYEQYF; CDR3nt: TGTGCCAGTAGTGCCGGGACAGGGCCTTACGAGCAGTACTTC
d_gene: TRBD2; j_gene: TRBJ2-7; v_gene: TRBV9; abundance: many; CDR3aa: CASSVGTSGRLNEQYF; CDR3nt: TGTGCCAGCAGCGTCGGGACTAGCGGGAGGTTAAACGAGCAGTACTTC
d_gene: -; j_gene: TRBJ1-6; v_gene: TRBV6-5; abundance: many; CDR3aa: CASSYRQGRSPLHF; CDR3nt: TGTGCCAGCAGTTACCGGCAGGGACGGTCACCCCTCCACTTT
d_gene: TRBD1; j_gene: TRBJ1-1; v_gene: TRBV29-1; abundance: many; CDR3aa: CSVERTGGTEAFF; CDR3nt: TGCAGCGTTGAGAGGACAGGAGGGACTGAAGCTTTCTTT
d_gene: TRBD1; j_gene: TRBJ1-4; v_gene: TRBV7-8; abundance: -; CDR3aa: CASSAKGGDEKLFF; CDR3nt: TGTGCCAGCAGCGCCAAAGGGGGCGATGAAAAACTGTTTTTT
d_gene: -; j_gene: TRBJ2-7; v_gene: TRBV7-9; abundance: many; CDR3aa: CASSLSAAGTGEQYF; CDR3nt: TGTGCCAGCAGCTTATCGGCGGCGGGGACGGGCGAGCAGTACTTC
d_gene: -; j_gene: TRBJ1-3; v_gene: TRBV29-1; abundance: -; CDR3aa: CSAARLGKNTIYF; CDR3nt: TGCAGCGCCGCTCGGCTGGGGAAGAACACCATATATTTT
d_gene: TRBD1; j_gene: TRBJ2-2; v_gene: TRBV19; abundance: -; CDR3aa: CASSLRTGTGELFF; CDR3nt: TGTGCCAGTAGTTTAAGGACAGGGACCGGGGAGCTGTTTTTT
d_gene: -; j_gene: TRBJ1-1; v_gene: TRBV24-1; abundance: -; CDR3aa: CATSGGGQEAFF; CDR3nt: TGTGCCACCAGTGGTGGAGGGCAGGAGGCTTTCTTT
d_gene: TRBD1; j_gene: TRBJ1-5; v_gene: TRBV10-3; abundance: many; CDR3aa: CAISQGASNQPQHF; CDR3nt: TGTGCCATCAGCCAGGGGGCTAGCAATCAGCCCCAGCATTTT
d_gene: TRBD2; j_gene: TRBJ2-7; v_gene: TRBV7-9; abundance: -; CDR3aa: CASSLVPAGAGEQYF; CDR3nt: TGTGCCAGCAGCTTAGTTCCAGCGGGAGCAGGCGAGCAGTACTTC
d_gene: TRBD1; j_gene: TRBJ1-1; v_gene: TRBV2; abundance: -; CDR3aa: CASSLQGQGEAFF; CDR3nt: TGTGCCAGCAGTCTACAGGGACAGGGGGAAGCTTTCTTT
d_gene: -; j_gene: TRBJ1-3; v_gene: TRBV6-1; abundance: once; CDR3aa: CASRVGLDTIYF; CDR3nt: TGTGCCAGCAGAGTGGGGTTGGACACCATATATTTT
d_gene: -; j_gene: TRBJ1-3; v_gene: TRBV5-1; abundance: many; CDR3aa: CASSLGRPSGNTIYF; CDR3nt: TGCGCCAGCAGCTTGGGACGGCCATCTGGAAACACCATATATTTT
d_gene: -; j_gene: TRBJ1-1; v_gene: TRBV12-3/TRBV12-4; abundance: few; CDR3aa: CASLNGQMNTEAFF; CDR3nt: TGTGCCAGCCTCAACGGACAGATGAACACTGAAGCTTTCTTT
d_gene: TRBD2; j_gene: TRBJ2-5; v_gene: TRBV5-1; abundance: -; CDR3aa: CASSSGLAGVRETQYF; CDR3nt: TGCGCCAGCAGCTCGGGACTAGCGGGAGTAAGAGAGACCCAGTACTTC
d_gene: TRBD1; j_gene: TRBJ2-5; v_gene: TRBV24-1; abundance: many; CDR3aa: CATSLTGEETQYF; CDR3nt: TGTGCCACCAGTCTTACAGGGGAAGAGACCCAGTACTTC
d_gene: -; j_gene: TRBJ2-7; v_gene: TRBV10-3; abundance: -; CDR3aa: CASCGVPGGSYEQYF; CDR3nt: TGTGCCTCGTGCGGGGTCCCTGGTGGGAGCTACGAGCAGTACTTC
d_gene: -; j_gene: TRBJ2-7; v_gene: TRBV11-2; abundance: -; CDR3aa: CASSEGDPYEQYF; CDR3nt: TGTGCCAGCAGCGAAGGGGATCCCTACGAGCAGTACTTC
d_gene: -; j_gene: TRBJ1-1; v_gene: TRBV2; abundance: once; CDR3aa: CASSEDRAGMAFF; CDR3nt: TGTGCCAGCAGTGAAGACAGGGCGGGGATGGCTTTCTTT
d_gene: TRBD1; j_gene: TRBJ2-7; v_gene: TRBV15; abundance: many; CDR3aa: CATSRDRGDYEQYF; CDR3nt: TGTGCCACCAGCAGGGACAGGGGGGACTACGAGCAGTACTTC
d_gene: -; j_gene: TRBJ1-2; v_gene: TRBV29-1; abundance: once; CDR3aa: CSVEAGQANYGYTF; CDR3nt: TGCAGCGTTGAGGCGGGGCAGGCTAACTATGGCTACACCTTC
d_gene: -; j_gene: TRBJ1-2; v_gene: TRBV2; abundance: many; CDR3aa: CASSVRYGYTF; CDR3nt: TGTGCCAGCAGTGTGCGGTATGGCTACACCTTC
d_gene: -; j_gene: TRBJ1-2; v_gene: TRBV25-1; abundance: -; CDR3aa: CASSAKASDVYGYTF; CDR3nt: TGTGCCAGCAGTGCAAAGGCCTCGGATGTCTATGGCTACACCTTC
d_gene: TRBD1; j_gene: TRBJ1-4; v_gene: TRBV12-3/TRBV12-4; abundance: -; CDR3aa: CASSQGGVGEKLFF; CDR3nt: TGTGCCAGCAGCCAAGGGGGCGTCGGTGAAAAACTGTTTTTT
d_gene: -; j_gene: TRBJ1-5; v_gene: TRBV6-1; abundance: few; CDR3aa: CASLDYSNQPQHF; CDR3nt: TGTGCCAGCCTCGATTATAGCAATCAGCCCCAGCATTTT
d_gene: -; j_gene: TRBJ1-2; v_gene: TRBV9; abundance: few; CDR3aa: CASSVGISISIYGYTF; CDR3nt: TGTGCCAGCAGCGTAGGAATCAGCATTTCTATCTATGGCTACACCTTC
d_gene: -; j_gene: TRBJ1-1; v_gene: TRBV20-1; abundance: few; CDR3aa: CSAETVNTEAFF; CDR3nt: TGCAGTGCCGAGACAGTGAACACTGAAGCTTTCTTT
d_gene: -; j_gene: TRBJ1-2; v_gene: TRBV5-1; abundance: few; CDR3aa: CASSSGGLHYGYTF; CDR3nt: TGTGCCAGCAGCTCGGGGGGACTTCACTATGGCTACACCTTC
d_gene: TRBD2; j_gene: TRBJ2-2; v_gene: TRBV7-2; abundance: many; CDR3aa: CAGTSASGGELFF; CDR3nt: TGTGCCGGGACTAGCGCCTCGGGCGGGGAGCTGTTTTTT
d_gene: -; j_gene: TRBJ1-2; v_gene: TRBV29-1; abundance: -; CDR3aa: CSISKGDYGYTF; CDR3nt: TGCAGCATATCCAAAGGGGACTATGGCTACACCTTC
d_gene: TRBD1; j_gene: TRBJ1-1; v_gene: TRBV7-2; abundance: many; CDR3aa: CASRSDRGGTEAFF; CDR3nt: TGTGCCAGCAGGTCCGACAGGGGCGGCACTGAAGCTTTCTTT
d_gene: -; j_gene: TRBJ1-1; v_gene: TRBV7-3; abundance: many; CDR3aa: CASSWSTGNTEAFF; CDR3nt: TGTGCCAGCAGCTGGTCGACAGGGAACACTGAAGCTTTCTTT
d_gene: TRBD1; j_gene: TRBJ1-5; v_gene: TRBV19; abundance: many; CDR3aa: CASLRQGQGQPQHF; CDR3nt: TGTGCCAGTCTGAGACAGGGTCAAGGACAGCCCCAGCATTTT
d_gene: TRBD1; j_gene: TRBJ2-5; v_gene: TRBV29-1; abundance: few; CDR3aa: CSVESQGVGETQYF; CDR3nt: TGCAGCGTTGAATCCCAGGGGGTCGGAGAGACCCAGTACTTC
d_gene: TRBD1; j_gene: TRBJ2-5; v_gene: TRBV19; abundance: -; CDR3aa: CASRAGQGMETQYF; CDR3nt: TGTGCCAGTAGAGCGGGACAGGGTATGGAGACCCAGTACTTC
d_gene: TRBD1; j_gene: TRBJ1-1; v_gene: TRBV24-1; abundance: many; CDR3aa: CATSEGQGKVEAFF; CDR3nt: TGTGCCACCAGTGAGGGACAGGGAAAGGTTGAAGCTTTCTTT
d_gene: -; j_gene: TRBJ1-2; v_gene: TRBV3-1; abundance: few; CDR3aa: CASSQQLDRNYGYTF; CDR3nt: TGTGCCAGCAGCCAACAACTCGACCGAAACTATGGCTACACCTTC
d_gene: -; j_gene: TRBJ1-6; v_gene: TRBV20-1; abundance: many; CDR3aa: CSARLGARRNSPLHF; CDR3nt: TGCAGTGCTAGGTTGGGGGCGCGGAGGAATTCACCCCTCCACTTT
d_gene: -; j_gene: TRBJ1-2; v_gene: TRBV4-3; abundance: -; CDR3aa: CASSQRSPSNYGYTF; CDR3nt: TGCGCCAGCAGCCAGCGTAGCCCTAGTAACTATGGCTACACCTTC
d_gene: TRBD1; j_gene: TRBJ1-2; v_gene: TRBV7-2; abundance: -; CDR3aa: CASSLYTGGSLGYTF; CDR3nt: TGTGCCAGCAGCTTGTACACAGGGGGCAGCCTTGGCTACACCTTC
d_gene: -; j_gene: TRBJ2-7; v_gene: TRBV7-8; abundance: few; CDR3aa: CASSYSKRTYKQYF; CDR3nt: TGTGCCAGCAGTTACTCGAAGAGGACCTACAAGCAGTACTTC
d_gene: -; j_gene: TRBJ1-2; v_gene: TRBV2; abundance: -; CDR3aa: CASSDGAEPYYGYTF; CDR3nt: TGTGCCAGCAGTGATGGGGCCGAACCCTACTATGGCTACACCTTC
d_gene: -; j_gene: TRBJ1-3; v_gene: TRBV7-9; abundance: many; CDR3aa: CASSYSLELGNTIYF; CDR3nt: TGTGCCAGCAGCTACTCTCTGGAACTCGGAAACACCATATATTTT
d_gene: TRBD2; j_gene: TRBJ2-5; v_gene: TRBV19; abundance: -; CDR3aa: CASSIGGSGRAVETQYF; CDR3nt: TGTGCCAGTAGTATAGGAGGTAGCGGGAGGGCCGTGGAGACCCAGTACTTC
d_gene: -; j_gene: TRBJ2-2; v_gene: TRBV7-2; abundance: -; CDR3aa: CASSTMNTGELFF; CDR3nt: TGTGCCAGCAGCACTATGAACACCGGGGAGCTGTTTTTT
d_gene: -; j_gene: TRBJ2-7; v_gene: TRBV10-3; abundance: few; CDR3aa: CAIMGDTDSYEQYF; CDR3nt: TGTGCCATCATGGGGGACACCGACTCCTACGAGCAGTACTTC
d_gene: -; j_gene: TRBJ2-7; v_gene: TRBV7-2; abundance: many; CDR3aa: CASSGGPGSEGSYEQYF; CDR3nt: TGTGCCAGCAGCGGTGGACCCGGGTCGGAGGGGTCGTACGAGCAGTACTTC
d_gene: TRBD1; j_gene: TRBJ2-7; v_gene: TRBV7-2; abundance: -; CDR3aa: CASSLAPNRGYEQYF; CDR3nt: TGTGCCAGCAGCTTAGCGCCGAACAGGGGCTACGAGCAGTACTTC
d_gene: -; j_gene: TRBJ1-5; v_gene: TRBV2; abundance: few; CDR3aa: CASSASREASQPQHF; CDR3nt: TGTGCCAGCAGTGCGAGCAGGGAAGCTAGTCAGCCCCAGCATTTT
d_gene: -; j_gene: TRBJ2-7; v_gene: TRBV11-1; abundance: -; CDR3aa: CASSAGTVEGYEQYF; CDR3nt: TGTGCCAGCAGCGCCGGGACAGTGGAGGGCTACGAGCAGTACTTC